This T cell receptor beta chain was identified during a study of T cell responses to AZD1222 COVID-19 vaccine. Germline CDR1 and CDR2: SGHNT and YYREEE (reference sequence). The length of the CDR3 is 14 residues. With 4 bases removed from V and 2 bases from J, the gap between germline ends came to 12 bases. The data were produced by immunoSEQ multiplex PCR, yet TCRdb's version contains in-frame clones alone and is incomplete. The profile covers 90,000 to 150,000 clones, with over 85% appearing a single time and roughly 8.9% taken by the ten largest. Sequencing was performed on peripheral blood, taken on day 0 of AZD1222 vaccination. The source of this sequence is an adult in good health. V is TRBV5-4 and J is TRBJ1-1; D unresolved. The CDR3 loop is CASSLGGVNTEAFF. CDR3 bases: TGTGCCAGCAGCCTGGGCGGGGTTAACACTGAAGCTTTCTTT.